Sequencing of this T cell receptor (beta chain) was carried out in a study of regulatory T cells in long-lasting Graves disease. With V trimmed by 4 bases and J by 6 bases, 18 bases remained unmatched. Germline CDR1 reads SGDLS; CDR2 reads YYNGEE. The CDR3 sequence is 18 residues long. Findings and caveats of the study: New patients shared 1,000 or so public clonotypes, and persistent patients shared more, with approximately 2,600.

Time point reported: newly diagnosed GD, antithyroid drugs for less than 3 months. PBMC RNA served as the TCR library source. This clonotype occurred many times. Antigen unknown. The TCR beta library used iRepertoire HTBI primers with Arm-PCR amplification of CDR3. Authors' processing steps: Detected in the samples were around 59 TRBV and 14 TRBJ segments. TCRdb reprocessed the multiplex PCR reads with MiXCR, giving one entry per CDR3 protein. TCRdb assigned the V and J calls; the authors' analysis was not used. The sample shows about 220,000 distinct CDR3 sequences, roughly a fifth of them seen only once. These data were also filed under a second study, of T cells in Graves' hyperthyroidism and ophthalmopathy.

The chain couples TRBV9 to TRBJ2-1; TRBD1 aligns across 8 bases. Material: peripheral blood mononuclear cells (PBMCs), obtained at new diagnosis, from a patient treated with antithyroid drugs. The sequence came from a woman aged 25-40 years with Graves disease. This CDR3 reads CASSSRGVWTGSGNEQFF. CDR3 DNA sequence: TGTGCCAGCAGCTCCAGGGGGGTTTGGACAGGGTCGGGCAATGAGCAGTTCTTC.